The following is a TCR beta chain sequence with its context. This entry belongs to a study of blood T cell repertoires in COVID-19. This CDR3 spans 18 amino acids. Germline CDR1 is MNHEY and CDR2 is SMNVEV (reference sequence). V was pared by 4 bases and J by 5 bases, with 17 bases of the junction left unmatched. Profiling relied on immunoSEQ multiplex PCR, and the TCRdb table lists in-frame clones only, not all of them. The table records about 140,000 clones, approximately 85% of them present only once. The sequenced sample was peripheral blood. The chain uses TRBV27 and TRBJ2-5; 9 bases are a match to TRBD1. The source of this sequence is a man aged 65 to 85 with acute or convalescent COVID-19. This CDR3 reads CASSSYILQGASRETQYF. CDR3 nucleotides: TGTGCCAGCAGTTCATACATTCTACAGGGGGCGTCTAGGGAGACCCAGTACTTC.